This is a list of T cell receptor beta chains from one sample in a study of control samples from healthy donors and cancer patients. Repertoires were generated with immunoSEQ multiplex PCR, while TCRdb's copy carries only in-frame clones and drops some. Among 100,000 to 150,000 clones listed, roughly 92% were seen once. What was sequenced was PBMCs. These receptors originate from a man of 80 years or more with head and neck cancer. CDR3s include the opening cysteine and the closing phenylalanine or tryptophan. Each record gives: J gene, D gene, V gene, clone size, CDR3 protein, CDR3 DNA. A D gene is named only where the DNA matches it firmly. Some rows have no size entry. The others give once, few or many, or a class for an expanded clone.

J gene: TRBJ2-7; D gene: TRBD2; V gene: TRBV11-3; clone size: -; CDR3 protein: CASSPRLAGVDEQYF; CDR3 DNA: TGTGCCAGCAGCCCTCGACTAGCGGGAGTCGACGAGCAGTACTTC
J gene: TRBJ1-5; D gene: TRBD1; V gene: TRBV29-1; clone size: -; CDR3 protein: CSVRQGNQPQHF; CDR3 DNA: TGCAGCGTTCGACAGGGAAATCAGCCCCAGCATTTT
J gene: TRBJ2-3; D gene: -; V gene: TRBV5-5; clone size: -; CDR3 protein: CASKPGRSTDTQYF; CDR3 DNA: TGTGCCAGCAAGCCCGGTAGAAGCACAGATACGCAGTATTTT
J gene: TRBJ1-2; D gene: TRBD1; V gene: TRBV4-3; clone size: once; CDR3 protein: CASSPMTGPYGYTF; CDR3 DNA: TGCGCCAGCAGCCCTATGACAGGGCCCTATGGCTACACCTTC
J gene: TRBJ2-1; D gene: TRBD2; V gene: TRBV10-3; clone size: -; CDR3 protein: CATVPGLATYNEQFF; CDR3 DNA: TGTGCCACCGTCCCGGGACTAGCGACCTACAATGAGCAGTTCTTC
J gene: TRBJ1-6; D gene: -; V gene: TRBV7-9; clone size: few; CDR3 protein: CATCEDSPNSPLHF; CDR3 DNA: TGTGCCACCTGCGAGGACAGTCCTAATTCACCCCTCCACTTT
J gene: TRBJ1-3; D gene: -; V gene: TRBV27; clone size: -; CDR3 protein: CASSFRRDGGNTIYF; CDR3 DNA: TGTGCCAGCAGTTTCCGCCGGGACGGTGGAAACACCATATATTTT
J gene: TRBJ1-6; D gene: -; V gene: TRBV4-1; clone size: -; CDR3 protein: CASSARDIFLSPLHF; CDR3 DNA: TGCGCCAGCAGCGCGCGGGACATATTTCTTTCACCCCTCCACTTT
J gene: TRBJ1-6; D gene: -; V gene: TRBV4-2; clone size: -; CDR3 protein: CASSQDRTGRNNSPLHF; CDR3 DNA: TGTGCCAGCAGCCAAGATCGAACCGGGAGGAATAATTCACCCCTCCACTTT
J gene: TRBJ2-7; D gene: TRBD2; V gene: TRBV6-5; clone size: -; CDR3 protein: CASSFRLAGTYEQYF; CDR3 DNA: TGTGCCAGCAGTTTCCGACTAGCGGGGACCTACGAGCAGTACTTC
J gene: TRBJ1-2; D gene: -; V gene: TRBV19; clone size: few; CDR3 protein: CASSIGSGYTF; CDR3 DNA: TGTGCCAGTAGTATAGGCAGCGGCTACACCTTC